The 24 T cell receptor beta chains in this list originate from one sample, sequenced in a study of CD8 T cells in Susac syndrome. Random hexamers primed reverse transcription of about 0.5 to 1 ug RNA. TCRdb used MiXCR to reprocess the immunoSEQ multiplex PCR reads, holding one entry per CDR3 protein. The table shows just over 150,000 distinct CDR3 sequences, with roughly 94% occurring only once. Material: CD8+ T cells from PBMCs. Receptor source: a human donor with multiple sclerosis.

The chain carries TRBV15 and TRBJ2-7, with TRBD2 identical over 7 bases. This CDR3 has 14 residues. Germline-derived CDR1 and CDR2 are LNHNV and YYDKDF (reference sequence). Trimming at V came to 8 bases and at J to 2 bases, leaving 9 bases not matched to a gene. The CDR3 loop is CATRWGRVAYEQYF. DNA of the CDR3: TGTGCCACCCGATGGGGGAGGGTGGCCTACGAGCAGTACTTC.

The chain carries TRBV7-9 and TRBJ2-1, with 7 bases lining up with TRBD1. The germline CDR1 and CDR2 sequences are SEHNR and FQNEAQ (reference sequence). Unmatched junction bases numbered 7, after V lost 5 bases and J lost 12 bases. CDR3 size: 12 residues. The DNA of the CDR3 is TGTGCCAGCAGCCCGACAGGGAAAATGCAGTTCTTC. Translating it yields CASSPTGKMQFF.

This chain uses TRBV9 with TRBJ1-2; tentatively, D is TRBD1 (5 bases). Germline lookup yields CDR1 SGDLS and CDR2 YYNGEE. The CDR3 totals 13 residues. Trimming cost V 3 bases and J 4 bases, with 10 bases left between them. In nucleotides, the CDR3 is TGTGCCAGCAGCGCCGGGGGAGTCTATGGCTACACCTTC. Protein: CASSAGGVYGYTF.

This clonotype was observed a single time. The V gene is TRBV20-1, the J gene TRBJ1-2; D may be TRBD1 (5 bases). CDR1 DFQATT and CDR2 SNEGSKA come from the germline V gene (reference sequence). Trimming took 4 bases from V and 3 from J, leaving 18 bases between them. The CDR3 runs to 15 residues. CDR3 region: CSAKAGTSGDYGYTF. The CDR3 nucleotides are TGCAGTGCTAAAGCCGGGACTTCCGGGGACTATGGCTACACCTTC.

This chain links TRBV7-9 with TRBJ2-7; D might be TRBD1 (5 bases). Germline V CDR1 and CDR2: SEHNR, FQNEAQ (reference sequence). The CDR3 length is 12 residues. Trimming stripped 5 bases from V and 9 bases from J, with 14 bases between. The CDR3 is CASSPLGEGQYF. The DNA of the CDR3 is TGTGCCAGCAGCCCCCTAGGGGAAGGGCAGTACTTC.

This sequence joins TRBV20-1 and TRBJ2-5; 10 bases match TRBD2. The CDR3 is 14 amino acids. Germline CDR1 and CDR2: DFQATT and SNEGSKA (reference sequence). After removal of 0 bases from V and 4 bases from J, the junction contained 2 bases not matched to a gene. In DNA, the CDR3 is TGCAGTGCTAGAGAAGCGGGGGGGCTAGAGACCCAGTACTTC. This codes for CSAREAGGLETQYF.

V is TRBV25-1 and J is TRBJ2-7, with 8 positions matching TRBD2. This CDR3 comprises 12 residues. Per germline, CDR1 MGHDK and CDR2 SYGVNS. V lost 7 bases and J lost 10; bases outside the gene matches: 9. The CDR3 reads CASTGGGPRQYF. CDR3 sequence (DNA): TGTGCCAGCACCGGGGGGGGGCCGCGACAGTACTTC.

V gene TRBV12-5 combines with J gene TRBJ2-1; the match to TRBD2 covers 9 bases. CDR3 length equals 15 residues. V trimming: 2 bases; J trimming: 4 bases; junction bases outside the gene matches: 3. CDR1 LGHNT and CDR2 FRNRAP come from the germline V gene. CDR3 in amino acids: CASGLPGLAYNEQFF. In DNA form, the CDR3 reads TGTGCTAGTGGTTTGCCCGGACTAGCGTACAATGAGCAGTTCTTC.

The V and J genes are TRBV7-9 and TRBJ2-5; 11 nucleotides line up with TRBD2. Per germline, CDR1 SEHNR and CDR2 FQNEAQ (reference sequence). The CDR3 has 16 residues. V lost 10 bases and J lost 9; bases outside the gene matches: 19. Here the CDR3 reads CATRETSGAPPLAQYF. The CDR3 bases are TGTGCCACCCGAGAGACTAGCGGGGCGCCCCCCTTGGCCCAGTACTTC.

The V call is TRBV27, the J call TRBJ2-7; D gene ambiguous. Per the germline V gene, CDR1 is MNHEY and CDR2 is SMNVEV (reference sequence). V was shortened by 2 bases and J by 3 bases, with 8 bases between the two germline ends. This CDR3 has 13 amino acids. CDR3 residues: CASSLKGHYEQYF. Written as DNA, the CDR3 is TGTGCCAGCAGTTTAAAGGGCCACTACGAGCAGTACTTC.

This chain joins TRBV20-1 and TRBJ2-3; D is ambiguous. With 4 bases removed from V and 3 bases from J, the gap between germline ends came to 11 bases. Germline CDR1 and CDR2: DFQATT and SNEGSKA (reference sequence). The CDR3 loop spans 13 amino acids. The chain's CDR3 is CSAILANTDTQYF. The CDR3 nucleotides read TGCAGTGCTATCTTGGCTAATACAGATACGCAGTATTTT.

The chain links TRBV3-1 to TRBJ1-2, with 9 positions matching TRBD1. The CDR3 extends over 14 amino acids. Looked up from germline, CDR1 is LGHDT and CDR2 is YNNKEL (reference sequence). Losses at the gene ends were 0 bases for V and 5 bases for J; bases not matched to a gene: 1. This CDR3 is CASSQDDRGYGYTF. The CDR3 bases are TGTGCCAGCAGCCAAGATGACAGGGGGTATGGCTACACCTTC.

This sequence joins TRBV3-1 and TRBJ2-7; tentative D call: TRBD2 (5 bases). The CDR3 loop spans 14 amino acids. The germline V gene has CDR1 LGHDT and CDR2 YNNKEL (reference sequence). V lost 1 base and J 5 bases, leaving 12 bases between the germline ends. The CDR3: CASSQVQEVHEQYF. The CDR3 DNA reads as TGTGCCAGCAGCCAAGTCCAGGAGGTCCACGAGCAGTACTTC.

The gene calls are TRBV28 and TRBJ2-1; D gene uncertain. V lost 3 bases and J lost 0, with 0 bases in between. The length of the CDR3 is 12 residues. The germline V gene has CDR1 MDHEN and CDR2 SYDVKM. CDR3 loop: CASSFSYNEQFF. CDR3 in DNA: TGTGCCAGCAGTTTCTCCTACAATGAGCAGTTCTTC.

The V call is TRBV5-1, the J call TRBJ2-7, with no clear D. The V and J ends lost 0 bases and 4 bases respectively, with 8 bases between them. The germline V gene encodes CDR1 SGHRS and CDR2 YFSETQ. This CDR3 has 13 residues. CDR3 sequence reads: CASSLGRPYEQYF. As DNA, the CDR3 is TGCGCCAGCAGCTTGGGCAGGCCTTACGAGCAGTACTTC. Full variable domain (outside the CDR3, taken from reference TRBV5-1 and TRBJ2-7): KAGVTQTPRYLIKTRGQQVTLSCSPISGHRSVSWYQQTPGQGLQFLFEYFSETQRNKGNFPGRFSGRQFSNSRSEMNVSTLELGDSALYLCASSLGRPYEQYFGPGTRLTVT.

The chain couples TRBV5-1 to TRBJ2-1; 10 bases align to TRBD1. Germline-derived CDR1 and CDR2 are SGHRS and YFSETQ. The CDR3 consists of 16 residues. V lost 0 bases, J lost 4 bases, and 4 bases stayed unmatched. In nucleotides, the CDR3 is TGCGCCAGCAGCTTGGGCCGGGACAGGGGTTACAATGAGCAGTTCTTC. It translates to CASSLGRDRGYNEQFF.

This chain links TRBV25-1 with TRBJ2-2; D ambiguous. The CDR3 runs to 11 residues. Germline V CDR1 and CDR2: MGHDK, SYGVNS. V dropped 4 bases and J dropped 7 bases, with 4 bases sitting between them. The CDR3 DNA follows: TGTGCCAGCAGTGGTAGCGGGGAGCTGTTTTTT. Translation: CASSGSGELFF.

This chain joins TRBV27 and TRBJ1-2, with D unclear. V lost 0 bases and J lost 4, with 15 bases in between. Looked up from germline, CDR1 is MNHEY and CDR2 is SMNVEV (reference sequence). This CDR3 is 16 amino acids long. The CDR3 DNA follows: TGTGCCAGCAGTTTATCGGCAGGCACCTTTCTCTATGGCTACACCTTC. Protein sequence: CASSLSAGTFLYGYTF.

The V gene is TRBV20-1, the J gene TRBJ1-1; 10 bases fit TRBD1. J lost 0 bases, V lost 4 bases, and 11 bases had no gene match. This CDR3 contains 17 residues. Germline V gene sequence: CDR1 DFQATT, CDR2 SNEGSKA (reference sequence). The CDR3 sequence: CSAIPPGTGELNTEAFF. The CDR3 DNA reads TGCAGTGCTATCCCCCCCGGGACAGGGGAGCTGAACACTGAAGCTTTCTTT.

The rearrangement links TRBV15 to TRBJ1-5; perhaps TRBD1 as D (6 bases). The CDR3 contains 14 residues. Between the trimmed V and J ends, which lost 3 bases and 4 bases, there was a span of 10 bases. Germline-derived CDR1 and CDR2 are LNHNV and YYDKDF (reference sequence). The CDR3 DNA sequence: TGTGCCACCAGCAGGGACAGAAAAAATCAGCCCCAGCATTTT. Encoded protein: CATSRDRKNQPQHF.

The chain employs TRBV20-1 and TRBJ2-5; the D gene is possibly TRBD2 (5 bases). Germline CDR1 reads DFQATT; CDR2 reads SNEGSKA (reference sequence). This CDR3 has 15 residues. Trimming left V 0 bases short and J 5 bases short, with 16 bases between. CDR3 nucleotide sequence: TGCAGTGCTAGAGACTTTCGGGGAAGTGTGGAGACCCAGTACTTC. Its protein product is CSARDFRGSVETQYF.

The chain employs TRBV14 and TRBJ2-1; the match to TRBD1 covers 10 bases. V was clipped by 4 bases and J by 5 bases; unmatched bases: 17. Germline values: CDR1 SGHDN, CDR2 FVKESK. This CDR3 is 19 amino acids long. The CDR3 bases are TGTGCCAGCAGCCGCCTGGGACAGGGGAGATGGACGTTCCACAATGAGCAGTTCTTC. Protein: CASSRLGQGRWTFHNEQFF.

The chain links TRBV29-1 to TRBJ1-1, with a possible D match to TRBD1 (5 bases). The CDR3 is 14 residues long. The V end was cut by 1 base, the J end by 0 bases, with 9 bases between. The germline V gene has CDR1 SQVTM and CDR2 ANQGSEA. The CDR3 loop is CSVEGGVLNTEAFF. CDR3 DNA sequence: TGCAGCGTTGAAGGGGGGGTATTGAACACTGAAGCTTTCTTT.

The sample holds one count of this clonotype. This chain links TRBV9 with TRBJ2-5, with D possibly being TRBD2 (5 bases). Germline CDR1 is SGDLS and CDR2 is YYNGEE. The CDR3 spans 14 residues. V lost 4 bases and J lost 5, with 15 bases in between. The chain's CDR3 is CASSPQLALETQYF. The CDR3 nucleotides are TGTGCCAGCAGCCCACAGCTAGCTTTGGAGACCCAGTACTTC.